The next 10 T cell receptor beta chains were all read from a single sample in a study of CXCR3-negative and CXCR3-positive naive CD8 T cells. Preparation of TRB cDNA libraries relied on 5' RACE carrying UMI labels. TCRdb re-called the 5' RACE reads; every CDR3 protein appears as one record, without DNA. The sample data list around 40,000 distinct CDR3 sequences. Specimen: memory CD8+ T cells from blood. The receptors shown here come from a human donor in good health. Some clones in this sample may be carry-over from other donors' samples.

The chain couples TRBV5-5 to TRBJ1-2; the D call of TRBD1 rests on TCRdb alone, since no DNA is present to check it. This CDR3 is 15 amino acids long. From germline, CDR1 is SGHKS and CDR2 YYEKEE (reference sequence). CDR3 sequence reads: CASSTQGPLNYGYTF.

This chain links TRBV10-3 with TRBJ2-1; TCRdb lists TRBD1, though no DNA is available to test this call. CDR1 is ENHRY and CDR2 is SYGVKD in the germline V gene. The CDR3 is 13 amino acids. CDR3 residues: CAVLEGSSNEQFF.

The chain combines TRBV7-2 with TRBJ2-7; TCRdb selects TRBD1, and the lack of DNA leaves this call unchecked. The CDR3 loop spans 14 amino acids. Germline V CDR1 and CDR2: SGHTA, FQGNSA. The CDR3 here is CASSGGQGYYEQYF. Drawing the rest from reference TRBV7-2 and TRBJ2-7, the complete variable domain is GAGVSQSPSNKVTEKGKDVELRCDPISGHTALYWYRQSLGQGLEFLIYFQGNSAPDKSGLPSDRFSAERTGGSVSTLTIQRTQQEDSAVYLCASSGGQGYYEQYFGPGTRLTVT.

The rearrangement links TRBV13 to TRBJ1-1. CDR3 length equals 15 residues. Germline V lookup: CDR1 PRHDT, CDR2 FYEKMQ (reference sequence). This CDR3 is CASRSAGTMNTEAFF. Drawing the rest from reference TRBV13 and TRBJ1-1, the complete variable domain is AAGVIQSPRHLIKEKRETATLKCYPIPRHDTVYWYQQGPGQDPQFLISFYEKMQSDKGSIPDRFSAQQFSDYHSELNMSSLELGDSALYFCASRSAGTMNTEAFFGQGTRLTVV.

CDR3 protein: CATAGSETQYF. The chain recombines TRBV28 with TRBJ2-5; TCRdb picks TRBD1, but there is no DNA to check that call. Per the germline V gene, CDR1 is MDHEN and CDR2 is SYDVKM. There are 11 residues in the CDR3.

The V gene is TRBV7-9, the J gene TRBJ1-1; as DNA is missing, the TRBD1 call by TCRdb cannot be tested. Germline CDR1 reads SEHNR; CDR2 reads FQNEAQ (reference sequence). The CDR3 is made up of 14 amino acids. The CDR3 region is CASSLETENTEAFF.

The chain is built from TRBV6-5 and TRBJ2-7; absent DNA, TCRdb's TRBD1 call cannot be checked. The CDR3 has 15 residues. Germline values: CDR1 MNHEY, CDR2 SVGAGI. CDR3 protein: CASSYSGTGHYEQYF.

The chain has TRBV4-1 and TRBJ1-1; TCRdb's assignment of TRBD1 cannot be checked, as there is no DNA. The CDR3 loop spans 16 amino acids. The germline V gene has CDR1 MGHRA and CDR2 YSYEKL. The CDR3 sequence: CASSQERQTTLTEAFF.

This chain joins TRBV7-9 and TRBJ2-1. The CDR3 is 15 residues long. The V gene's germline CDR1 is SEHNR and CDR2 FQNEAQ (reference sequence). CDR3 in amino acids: CASSLGYSNYNEQFF.

The chain's CDR3 is CASSPGALYEQYF. The chain joins TRBV6-2 or TRBV6-3 to TRBJ2-7; the TRBD2 assignment by TCRdb is unverifiable without DNA. This CDR3 comprises 13 residues. Germline assignment: CDR1 MNHEY and CDR2 SVGEGT.